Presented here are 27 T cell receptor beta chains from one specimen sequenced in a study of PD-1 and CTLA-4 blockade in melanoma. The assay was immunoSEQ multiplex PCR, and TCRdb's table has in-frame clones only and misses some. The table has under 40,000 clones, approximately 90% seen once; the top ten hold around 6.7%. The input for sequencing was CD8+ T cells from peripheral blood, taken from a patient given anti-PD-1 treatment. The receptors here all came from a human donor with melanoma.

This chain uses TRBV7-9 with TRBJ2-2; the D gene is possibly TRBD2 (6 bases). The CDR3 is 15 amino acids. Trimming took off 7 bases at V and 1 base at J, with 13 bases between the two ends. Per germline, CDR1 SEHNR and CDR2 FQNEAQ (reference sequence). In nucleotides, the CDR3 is TGTGCCAGCAACCGACCGGGAGAGAACACCGGGGAGCTGTTTTTT. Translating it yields CASNRPGENTGELFF.

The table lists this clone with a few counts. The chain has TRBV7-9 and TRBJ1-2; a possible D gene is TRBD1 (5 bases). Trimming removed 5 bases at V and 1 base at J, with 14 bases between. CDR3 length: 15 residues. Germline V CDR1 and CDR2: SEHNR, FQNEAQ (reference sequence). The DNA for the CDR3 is TGTGCCAGCAGCCTAGGGGCAGGAGGTAACTATGGCTACACCTTC. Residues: CASSLGAGGNYGYTF.

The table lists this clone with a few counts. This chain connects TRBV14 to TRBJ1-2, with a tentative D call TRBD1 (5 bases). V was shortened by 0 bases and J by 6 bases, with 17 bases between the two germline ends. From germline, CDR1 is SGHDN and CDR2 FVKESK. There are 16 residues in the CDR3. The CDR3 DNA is TGTGCCAGCAGCCAAGACGAAAACAGGTTATTTGATGGCTACACCTTC. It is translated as CASSQDENRLFDGYTF.

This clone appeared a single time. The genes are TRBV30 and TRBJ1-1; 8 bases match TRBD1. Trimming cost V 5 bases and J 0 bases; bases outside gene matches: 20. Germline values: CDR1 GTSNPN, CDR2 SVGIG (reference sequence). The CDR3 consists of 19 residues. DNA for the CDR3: TGTGCCTGGGACCGTAAAACTAGGGACAGGCGACACATGAACACTGAAGCTTTCTTT. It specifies CAWDRKTRDRRHMNTEAFF.

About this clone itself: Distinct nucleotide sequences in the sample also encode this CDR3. In nucleotides, the CDR3 is TGTGCCAGCAGCCAAGATTCCGGGGCTGAGCAGTTCTTC. Protein: CASSQDSGAEQFF. This rearrangement joins TRBV3-1 (or the pseudogene TRBV3-2) to TRBJ2-1; D may correspond to TRBD1 or TRBD2 (5 bases each). The CDR3 runs 13 residues. Germline V gene lookup returns CDR1 LGHDT and CDR2 YNNKEL (reference sequence). The V gene lost 0 bases and the J gene lost 9 bases, with 9 bases spanning the gap.

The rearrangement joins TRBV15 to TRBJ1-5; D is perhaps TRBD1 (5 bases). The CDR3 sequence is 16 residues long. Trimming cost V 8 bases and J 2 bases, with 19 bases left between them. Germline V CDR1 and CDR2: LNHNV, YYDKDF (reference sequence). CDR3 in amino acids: CATGDRDLSGNQPQHF. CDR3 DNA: TGTGCCACCGGAGACCGGGACTTATCAGGCAATCAGCCCCAGCATTTT.

CDR3 in amino acids: CASSADRDLPEKLFF. CDR3 DNA: TGTGCCAGCAGTGCCGACAGGGACCTCCCGGAAAAACTGTTTTTT. The chain employs TRBV28 and TRBJ1-4; TRBD1 matches at 7 bases. CDR1 is MDHEN, CDR2 SYDVKM, per germline. J lost 8 bases, V lost 5 bases, and 11 bases had no gene match. This CDR3 has 15 amino acids.

The chain's CDR3 is CASSQGTGYNSPLHF. CDR3 bases: TGCGCCAGCAGCCAAGGAACAGGGTATAATTCACCCCTCCACTTT. This chain joins TRBV4-1 and TRBJ1-6, with a possible D match to TRBD1 (6 bases). With 1 base removed from V and 4 bases from J, the gap between germline ends came to 8 bases. The V gene's germline CDR1 is MGHRA and CDR2 YSYEKL. This CDR3 has 15 residues.

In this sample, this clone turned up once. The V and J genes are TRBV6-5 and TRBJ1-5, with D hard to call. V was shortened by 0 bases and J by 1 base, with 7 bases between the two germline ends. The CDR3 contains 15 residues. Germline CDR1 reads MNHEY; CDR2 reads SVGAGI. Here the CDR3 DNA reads TGTGCCAGCAGTTACTCATTGGGGAGCAATCAGCCCCAGCATTTT. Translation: CASSYSLGSNQPQHF.

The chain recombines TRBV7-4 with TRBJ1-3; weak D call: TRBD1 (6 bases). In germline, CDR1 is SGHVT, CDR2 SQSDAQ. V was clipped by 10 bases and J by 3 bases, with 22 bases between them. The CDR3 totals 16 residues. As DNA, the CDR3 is TGTGCCATCCCGAGAGGGGGTCTCTACGATGGAAACACCATATATTTT. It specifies CAIPRGGLYDGNTIYF.

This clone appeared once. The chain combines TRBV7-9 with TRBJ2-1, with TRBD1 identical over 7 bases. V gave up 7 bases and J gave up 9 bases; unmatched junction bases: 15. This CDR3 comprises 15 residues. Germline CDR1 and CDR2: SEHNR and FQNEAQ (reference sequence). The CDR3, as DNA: TGTGCCAGCACCATAGACAGGGTTTTTCTTAGTGAGCAGTTCTTC. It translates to CASTIDRVFLSEQFF.

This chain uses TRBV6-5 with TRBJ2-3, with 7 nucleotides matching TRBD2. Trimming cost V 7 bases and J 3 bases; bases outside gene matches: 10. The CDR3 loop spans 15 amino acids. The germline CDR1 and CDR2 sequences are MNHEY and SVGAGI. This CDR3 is CASTPGGSRTDTQYF. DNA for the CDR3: TGTGCCAGCACCCCGGGGGGTAGTAGGACAGATACGCAGTATTTT.

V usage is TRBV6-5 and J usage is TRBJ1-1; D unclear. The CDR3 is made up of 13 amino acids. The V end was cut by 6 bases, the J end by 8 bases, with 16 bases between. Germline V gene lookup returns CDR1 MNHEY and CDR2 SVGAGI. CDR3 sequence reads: CASRPNGRGEAFF. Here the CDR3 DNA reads TGTGCCAGCAGGCCCAATGGTAGAGGGGAAGCTTTCTTT.

The chain's CDR3 is CASSEKASGDEQFF. In DNA form, the CDR3 reads TGTGCCAGCAGTGAAAAAGCCTCCGGGGATGAGCAGTTCTTC. V usage is TRBV6-1 and J usage is TRBJ2-1, with TRBD2 as a possible D gene (5 bases). The CDR3 runs 14 residues. CDR1 is MNHNS and CDR2 is SASEGT in the germline V gene. Trimming removed 2 bases at V and 8 bases at J, with 13 bases between.

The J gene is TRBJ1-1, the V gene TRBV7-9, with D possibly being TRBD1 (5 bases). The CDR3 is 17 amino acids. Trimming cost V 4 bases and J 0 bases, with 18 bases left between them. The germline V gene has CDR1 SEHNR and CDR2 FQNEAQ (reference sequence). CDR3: CASSSNNRDVLNTEAFF. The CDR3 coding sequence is TGTGCCAGCAGCTCAAACAACCGGGACGTACTGAACACTGAAGCTTTCTTT. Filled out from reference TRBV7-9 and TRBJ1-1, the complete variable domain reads DTGVSQNPRHKITKRGQNVTFRCDPISEHNRLYWYRQTLGQGPEFLTYFQNEAQLEKSRLLSDRFSAERPKGSFSTLEIQRTEQGDSAMYLCASSSNNRDVLNTEAFFGQGTRLTVV.

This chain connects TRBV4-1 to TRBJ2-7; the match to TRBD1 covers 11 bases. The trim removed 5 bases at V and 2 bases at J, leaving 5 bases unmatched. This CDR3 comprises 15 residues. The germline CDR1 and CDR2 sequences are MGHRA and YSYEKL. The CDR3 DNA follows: TGCGCCAGCAGCATCGGGACAGGGGGGGCCTACGAGCAGTACTTC. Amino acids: CASSIGTGGAYEQYF.

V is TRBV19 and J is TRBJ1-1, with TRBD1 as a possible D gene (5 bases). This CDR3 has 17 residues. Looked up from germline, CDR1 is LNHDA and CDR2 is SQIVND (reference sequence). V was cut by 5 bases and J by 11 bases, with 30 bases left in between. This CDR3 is CASSSLWVSGRMIEAFF. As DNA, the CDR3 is TGTGCCAGTAGTTCTCTCTGGGTATCAGGGAGGATGATAGAGGCTTTCTTT.

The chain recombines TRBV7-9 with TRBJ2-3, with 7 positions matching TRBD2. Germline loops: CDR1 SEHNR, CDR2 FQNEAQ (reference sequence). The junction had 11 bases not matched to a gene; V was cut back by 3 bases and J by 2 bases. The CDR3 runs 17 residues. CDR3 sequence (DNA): TGTGCCAGCAGCTTCACTTCTGAGCGGGGCCACACAGATACGCAGTATTTT. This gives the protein CASSFTSERGHTDTQYF.

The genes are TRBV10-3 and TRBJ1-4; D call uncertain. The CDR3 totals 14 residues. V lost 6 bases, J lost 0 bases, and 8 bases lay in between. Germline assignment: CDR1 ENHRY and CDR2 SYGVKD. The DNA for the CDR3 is TGTGCCATCAGCCGCCGCGCAACTAATGAAAAACTGTTTTTT. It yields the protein CAISRRATNEKLFF.

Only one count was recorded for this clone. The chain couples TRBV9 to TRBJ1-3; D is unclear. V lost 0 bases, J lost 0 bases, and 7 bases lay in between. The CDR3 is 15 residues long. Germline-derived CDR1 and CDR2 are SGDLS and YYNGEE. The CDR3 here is CASSVEWGSGNTIYF. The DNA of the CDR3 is TGTGCCAGCAGCGTAGAATGGGGCTCTGGAAACACCATATATTTT.

As DNA, the CDR3 is TGTGCCAGCAACTTGGGGGCTACCAATCAGCCCCAGCATTTT. Its protein is CASNLGATNQPQHF. The chain links TRBV7-8 to TRBJ1-5, with a tentative D call TRBD1 (6 bases). This CDR3 contains 14 residues. V lost 7 bases, J lost 3 bases, and 13 bases lay in between. The germline CDR1 and CDR2 sequences are SGHVS and FQNEAQ. Combining the CDR3 with reference TRBV7-8 and TRBJ1-5 gives the whole variable domain GAGVSQSPRYKVAKRGQDVALRCDPISGHVSLFWYQQALGQGPEFLTYFQNEAQLDKSGLPSDRFFAERPEGSVSTLKIQRTQQEDSAVYLCASNLGATNQPQHFGDGTRLSIL.

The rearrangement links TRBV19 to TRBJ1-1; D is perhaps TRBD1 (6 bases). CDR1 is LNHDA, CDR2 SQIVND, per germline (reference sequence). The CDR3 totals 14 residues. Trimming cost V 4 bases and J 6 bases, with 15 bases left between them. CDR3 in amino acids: CASSTTGLAAEAFF. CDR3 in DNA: TGTGCCAGTAGTACCACAGGGTTGGCCGCTGAAGCTTTCTTT.

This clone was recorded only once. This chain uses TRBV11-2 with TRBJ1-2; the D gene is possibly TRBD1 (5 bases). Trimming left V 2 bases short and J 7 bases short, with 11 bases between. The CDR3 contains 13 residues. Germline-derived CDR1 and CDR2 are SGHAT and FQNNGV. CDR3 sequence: CASSLFRATGYTF. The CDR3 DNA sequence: TGTGCCAGCAGCTTATTCAGGGCGACTGGCTACACCTTC.

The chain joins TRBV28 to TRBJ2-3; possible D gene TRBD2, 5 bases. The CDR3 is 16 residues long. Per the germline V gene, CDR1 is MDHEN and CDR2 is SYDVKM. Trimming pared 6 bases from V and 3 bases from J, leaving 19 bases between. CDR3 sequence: CASRTGFEVPTDTQYF. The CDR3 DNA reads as TGTGCCAGCAGAACGGGGTTCGAGGTCCCGACAGATACGCAGTATTTT.

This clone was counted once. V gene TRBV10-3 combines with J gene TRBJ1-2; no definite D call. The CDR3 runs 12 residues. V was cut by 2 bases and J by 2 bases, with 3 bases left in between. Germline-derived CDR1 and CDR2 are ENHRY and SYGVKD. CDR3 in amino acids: CAISEGNYGYTF. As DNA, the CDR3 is TGTGCCATCAGTGAGGGAAACTATGGCTACACCTTC.

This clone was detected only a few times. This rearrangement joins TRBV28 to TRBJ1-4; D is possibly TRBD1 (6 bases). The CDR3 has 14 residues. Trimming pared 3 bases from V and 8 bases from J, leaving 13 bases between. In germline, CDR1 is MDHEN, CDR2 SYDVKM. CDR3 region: CASSFSEGDEKLFF. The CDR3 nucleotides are TGTGCCAGCAGTTTCTCAGAGGGGGACGAAAAACTGTTTTTT.

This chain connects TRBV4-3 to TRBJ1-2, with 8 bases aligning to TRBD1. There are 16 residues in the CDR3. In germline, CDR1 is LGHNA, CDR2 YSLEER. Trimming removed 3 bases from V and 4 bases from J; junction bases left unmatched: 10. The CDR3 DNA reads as TGCGCCAGCAGCCAGACAGGGGCACCGGAACTCTATGGCTACACCTTC. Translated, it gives CASSQTGAPELYGYTF.